The sequence of this T cell receptor (beta chain) was determined in a study of blood T cell repertoires in COVID-19. Study information: Samples came from the United States, Italy and Spain, spanning acute and convalescent COVID-19.

The length of the CDR3 is 16 residues. After removal of 4 bases from V and 3 bases from J, the junction contained 2 bases not matched to a gene. Germline CDR1 reads ENHRY; CDR2 reads SYGVKD. This study enrolled people aged about 18 to 95 from approximately 25 US geographic areas. Researchers sorted participants into cohorts using their self-reported clinical history. Per the authors' pipeline: Estimates of nucleated cell counts were drawn from the amplification of reference gene primers. Clones were read by immunoSEQ multiplex PCR, and TCRdb kept only the in-frame ones, dropping some. Clone size and the V and J calls come from that table; the DNA yielded D and trimming. Of roughly 300,000 clones listed, 80% to 90% are singletons.

This chain connects TRBV10-3 to TRBJ2-2, with 13 bases that match TRBD2. This receptor was obtained from a woman in her twenties or thirties who had recovered from COVID-19. The sample comprised PBMCs or T cells enriched from blood (not recorded which). The chain's CDR3 is CAISVGTSGDTGELFF. The CDR3 DNA sequence: TGTGCCATCAGTGTGGGGACTAGCGGGGACACCGGGGAGCTGTTTTTT.